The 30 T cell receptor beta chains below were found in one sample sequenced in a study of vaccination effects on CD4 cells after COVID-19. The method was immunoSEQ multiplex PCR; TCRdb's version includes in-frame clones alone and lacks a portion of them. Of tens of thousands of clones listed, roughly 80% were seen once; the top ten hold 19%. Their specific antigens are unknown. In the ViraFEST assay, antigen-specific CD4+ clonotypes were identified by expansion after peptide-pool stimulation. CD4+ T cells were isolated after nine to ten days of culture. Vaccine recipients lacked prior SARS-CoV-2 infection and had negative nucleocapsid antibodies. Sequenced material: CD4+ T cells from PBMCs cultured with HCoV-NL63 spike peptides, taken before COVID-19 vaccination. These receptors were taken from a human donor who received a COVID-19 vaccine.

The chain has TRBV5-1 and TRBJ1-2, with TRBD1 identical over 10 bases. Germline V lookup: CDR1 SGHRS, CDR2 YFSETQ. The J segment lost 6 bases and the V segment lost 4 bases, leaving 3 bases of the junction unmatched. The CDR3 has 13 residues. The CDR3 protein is CASSVDRGHGYTF. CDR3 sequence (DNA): TGCGCCAGCAGCGTCGACAGGGGGCATGGCTACACCTTC.

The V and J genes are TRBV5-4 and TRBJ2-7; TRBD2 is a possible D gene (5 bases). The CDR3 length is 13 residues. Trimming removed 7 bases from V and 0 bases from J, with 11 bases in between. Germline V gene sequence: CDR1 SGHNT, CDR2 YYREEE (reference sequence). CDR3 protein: CASRNGSSYEQYF. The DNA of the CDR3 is TGTGCCAGCCGAAATGGGAGCTCCTACGAGCAGTACTTC. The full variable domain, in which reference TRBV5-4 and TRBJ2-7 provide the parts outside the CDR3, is ETGVTQSPTHLIKTRGQQVTLRCSSQSGHNTVSWYQQALGQGPQFIFQYYREEENGRGNFPPRFSGLQFPNYSSELNVNALELDDSALYLCASRNGSSYEQYFGPGTRLTVT.

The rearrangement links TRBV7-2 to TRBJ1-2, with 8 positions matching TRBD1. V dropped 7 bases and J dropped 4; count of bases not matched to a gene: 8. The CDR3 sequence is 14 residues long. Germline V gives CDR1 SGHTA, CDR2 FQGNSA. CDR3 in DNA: TGTGCCAGCACCCTGGCCACAGGGGGCTATGGCTACACCTTC. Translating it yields CASTLATGGYGYTF.

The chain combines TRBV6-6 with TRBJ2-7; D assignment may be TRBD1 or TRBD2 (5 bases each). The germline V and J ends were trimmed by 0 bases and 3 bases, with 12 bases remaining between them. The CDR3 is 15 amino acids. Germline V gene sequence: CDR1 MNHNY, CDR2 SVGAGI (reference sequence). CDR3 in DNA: TGTGCCAGCAGTTACTCGACAGAAGGGAGCTACGAGCAGTACTTC. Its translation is CASSYSTEGSYEQYF.

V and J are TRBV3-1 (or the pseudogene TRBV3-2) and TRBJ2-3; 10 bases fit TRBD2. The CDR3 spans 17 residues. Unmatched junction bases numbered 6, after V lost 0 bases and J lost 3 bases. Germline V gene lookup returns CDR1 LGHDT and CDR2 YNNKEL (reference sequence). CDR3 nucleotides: TGTGCCAGCAGCCAAGAACTAAAGGGACTAGCGACAGATACGCAGTATTTT. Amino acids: CASSQELKGLATDTQYF.

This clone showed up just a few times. The CDR3 loop reads CASSQVGGNTIYF. CDR3 DNA: TGTGCCAGCAGCCAAGTAGGTGGAAACACCATATATTTT. This chain uses TRBV14 with TRBJ1-3, with D unclear. Germline assignment: CDR1 SGHDN and CDR2 FVKESK. Trimming removed 1 base at V and 3 bases at J, with 4 bases between. The CDR3 has 13 residues.

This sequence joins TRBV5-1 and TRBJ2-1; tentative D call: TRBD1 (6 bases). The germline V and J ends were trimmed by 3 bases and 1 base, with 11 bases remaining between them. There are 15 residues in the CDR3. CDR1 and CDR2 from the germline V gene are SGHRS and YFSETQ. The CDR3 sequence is CASSWGQGSYNEQFF. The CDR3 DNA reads TGCGCCAGCAGCTGGGGGCAGGGGTCCTACAATGAGCAGTTCTTC.

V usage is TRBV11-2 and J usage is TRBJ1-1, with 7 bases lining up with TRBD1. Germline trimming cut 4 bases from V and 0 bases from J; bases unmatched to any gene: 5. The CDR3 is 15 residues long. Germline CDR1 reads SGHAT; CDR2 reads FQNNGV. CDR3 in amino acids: CASSSSGGVNTEAFF. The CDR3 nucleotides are TGTGCCAGCAGCTCATCAGGGGGGGTGAACACTGAAGCTTTCTTT.

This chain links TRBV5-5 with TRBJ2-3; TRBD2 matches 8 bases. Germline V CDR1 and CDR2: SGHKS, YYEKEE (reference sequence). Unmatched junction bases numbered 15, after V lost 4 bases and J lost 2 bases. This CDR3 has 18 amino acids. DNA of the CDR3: TGTGCCAGCAGCCATCGGGGGGGGTTAAGGAAAGACACAGATACGCAGTATTTT. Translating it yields CASSHRGGLRKDTDTQYF.

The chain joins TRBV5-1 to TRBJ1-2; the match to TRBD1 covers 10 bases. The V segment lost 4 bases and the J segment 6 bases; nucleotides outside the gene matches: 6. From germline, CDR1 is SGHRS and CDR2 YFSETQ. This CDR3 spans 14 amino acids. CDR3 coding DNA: TGCGCCAGCAGCGACCCGGGACAGGGGCATGGCTACACCTTC. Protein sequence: CASSDPGQGHGYTF. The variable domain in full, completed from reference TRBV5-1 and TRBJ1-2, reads KAGVTQTPRYLIKTRGQQVTLSCSPISGHRSVSWYQQTPGQGLQFLFEYFSETQRNKGNFPGRFSGRQFSNSRSEMNVSTLELGDSALYLCASSDPGQGHGYTFGSGTRLTVV.

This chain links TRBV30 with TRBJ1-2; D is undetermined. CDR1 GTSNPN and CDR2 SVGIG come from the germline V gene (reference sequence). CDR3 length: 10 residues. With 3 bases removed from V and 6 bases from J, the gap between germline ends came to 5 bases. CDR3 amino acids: CAWSKNGYTF. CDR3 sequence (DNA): TGTGCCTGGAGCAAAAATGGCTACACCTTC.

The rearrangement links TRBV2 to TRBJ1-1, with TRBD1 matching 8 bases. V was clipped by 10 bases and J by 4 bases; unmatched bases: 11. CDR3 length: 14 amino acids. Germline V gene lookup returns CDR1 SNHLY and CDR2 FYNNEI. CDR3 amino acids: CATETGARATEAFF. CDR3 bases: TGTGCCACCGAGACAGGGGCGAGGGCCACTGAAGCTTTCTTT.

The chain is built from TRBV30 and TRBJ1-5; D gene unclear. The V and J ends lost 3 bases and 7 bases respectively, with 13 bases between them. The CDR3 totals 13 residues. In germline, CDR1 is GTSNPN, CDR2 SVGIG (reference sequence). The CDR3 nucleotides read TGTGCCTGGAGCCCTTACAATAGGCAGCCCCAGCATTTT. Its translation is CAWSPYNRQPQHF.

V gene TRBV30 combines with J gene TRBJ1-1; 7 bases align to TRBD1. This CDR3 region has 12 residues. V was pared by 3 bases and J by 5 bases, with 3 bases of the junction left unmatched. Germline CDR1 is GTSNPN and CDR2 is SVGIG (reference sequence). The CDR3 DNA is TGTGCCTGGAGCAGGGGGGGAACTGAAGCTTTCTTT. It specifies CAWSRGGTEAFF.

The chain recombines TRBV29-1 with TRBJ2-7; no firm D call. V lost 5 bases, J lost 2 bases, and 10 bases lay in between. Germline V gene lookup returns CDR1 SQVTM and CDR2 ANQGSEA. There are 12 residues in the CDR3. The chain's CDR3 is CSVYVAAYEQYF. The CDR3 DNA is TGCAGCGTTTATGTGGCAGCCTACGAGCAGTACTTC.

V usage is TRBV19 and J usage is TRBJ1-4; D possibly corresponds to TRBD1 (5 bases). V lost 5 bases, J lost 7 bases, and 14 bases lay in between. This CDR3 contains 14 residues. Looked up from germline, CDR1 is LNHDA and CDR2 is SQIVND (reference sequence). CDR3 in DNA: TGTGCCAGTAGTCCCCTCCTAAGGGGTGAAAAACTGTTTTTT. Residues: CASSPLLRGEKLFF. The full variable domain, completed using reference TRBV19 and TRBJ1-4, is DGGITQSPKYLFRKEGQNVTLSCEQNLNHDAMYWYRQDPGQGLRLIYYSQIVNDFQKGDIAEGYSVSREKKESFPLTVTSAQKNPTAFYLCASSPLLRGEKLFFGSGTQLSVL.

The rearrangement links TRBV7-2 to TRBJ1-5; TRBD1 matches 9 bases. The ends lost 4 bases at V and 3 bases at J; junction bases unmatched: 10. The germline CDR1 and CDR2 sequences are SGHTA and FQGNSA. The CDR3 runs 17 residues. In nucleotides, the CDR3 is TGTGCCAGCAGCTCCGCCTCCGGGACAGGGCCCAATCAGCCCCAGCATTTT. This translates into CASSSASGTGPNQPQHF.

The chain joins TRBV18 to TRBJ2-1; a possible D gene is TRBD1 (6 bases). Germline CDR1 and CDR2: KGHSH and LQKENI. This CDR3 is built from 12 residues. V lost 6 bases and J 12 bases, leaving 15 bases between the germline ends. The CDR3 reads CASSPGTRVQFF. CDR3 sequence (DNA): TGTGCCAGCTCGCCCGGGACACGAGTGCAGTTCTTC.

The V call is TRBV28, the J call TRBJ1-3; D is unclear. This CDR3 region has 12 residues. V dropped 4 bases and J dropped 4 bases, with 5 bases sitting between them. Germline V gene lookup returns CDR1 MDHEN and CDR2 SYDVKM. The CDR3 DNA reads TGTGCCAGCAGTTCTCAGGGAAACACCATATATTTT. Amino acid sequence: CASSSQGNTIYF. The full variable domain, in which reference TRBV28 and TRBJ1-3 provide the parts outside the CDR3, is DVKVTQSSRYLVKRTGEKVFLECVQDMDHENMFWYRQDPGLGLRLIYFSYDVKMKEKGDIPEGYSVSREKKERFSLILESASTNQTSMYLCASSSQGNTIYFGEGSWLTVV.

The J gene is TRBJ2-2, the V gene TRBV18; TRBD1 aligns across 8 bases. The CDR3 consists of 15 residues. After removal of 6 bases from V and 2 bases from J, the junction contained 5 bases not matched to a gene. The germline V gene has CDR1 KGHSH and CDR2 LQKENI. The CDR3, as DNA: TGTGCCAGCTCGTTTGGACAGGGTAACACCGGGGAGCTGTTTTTT. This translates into CASSFGQGNTGELFF.

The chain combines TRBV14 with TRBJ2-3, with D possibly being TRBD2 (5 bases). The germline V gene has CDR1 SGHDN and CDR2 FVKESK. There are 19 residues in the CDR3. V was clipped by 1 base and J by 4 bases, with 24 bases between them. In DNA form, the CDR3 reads TGTGCCAGCAGCCAAGCGTTCGGGGAAAGCTGGTTTGGGCCAGATACGCAGTATTTT. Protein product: CASSQAFGESWFGPDTQYF. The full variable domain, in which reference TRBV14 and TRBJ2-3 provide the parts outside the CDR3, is EAGVTQFPSHSVIEKGQTVTLRCDPISGHDNLYWYRRVMGKEIKFLLHFVKESKQDESGMPNNRFLAERTGGTYSTLKVQPAELEDSGVYFCASSQAFGESWFGPDTQYFGPGTRLTVL.

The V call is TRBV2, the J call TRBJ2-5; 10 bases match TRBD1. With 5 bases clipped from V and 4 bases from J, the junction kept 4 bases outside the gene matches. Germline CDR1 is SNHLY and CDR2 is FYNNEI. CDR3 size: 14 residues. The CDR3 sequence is CASSRQGAGETQYF. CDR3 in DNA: TGTGCCAGCAGTCGACAGGGGGCGGGAGAGACCCAGTACTTC.

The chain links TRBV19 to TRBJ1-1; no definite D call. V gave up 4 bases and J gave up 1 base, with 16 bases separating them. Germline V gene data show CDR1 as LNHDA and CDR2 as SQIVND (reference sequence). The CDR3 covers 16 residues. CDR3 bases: TGTGCCAGTAGTACTAGTATCGGGATCACGAACACTGAAGCTTTCTTT. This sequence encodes CASSTSIGITNTEAFF.

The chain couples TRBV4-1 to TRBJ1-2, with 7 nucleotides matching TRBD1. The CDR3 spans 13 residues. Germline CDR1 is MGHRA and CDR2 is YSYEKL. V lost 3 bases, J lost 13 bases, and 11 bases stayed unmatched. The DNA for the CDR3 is TGCGCCAGCAGCCATCCCGGGACAGAACCCTCCACCTTC. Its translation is CASSHPGTEPSTF.

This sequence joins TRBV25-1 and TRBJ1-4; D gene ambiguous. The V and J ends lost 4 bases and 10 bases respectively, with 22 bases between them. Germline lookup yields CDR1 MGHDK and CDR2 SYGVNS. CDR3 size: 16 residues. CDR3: CASSGPGSPKTSKLFF. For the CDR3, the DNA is TGTGCCAGCAGTGGCCCCGGGAGTCCAAAAACCTCAAAACTGTTTTTT.

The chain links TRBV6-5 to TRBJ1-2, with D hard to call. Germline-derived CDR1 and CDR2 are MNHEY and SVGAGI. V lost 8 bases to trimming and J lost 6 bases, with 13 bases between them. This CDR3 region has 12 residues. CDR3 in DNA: TGTGCCAGCGGGCCCGGGCGGCATGGCTACACCTTC. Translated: CASGPGRHGYTF.

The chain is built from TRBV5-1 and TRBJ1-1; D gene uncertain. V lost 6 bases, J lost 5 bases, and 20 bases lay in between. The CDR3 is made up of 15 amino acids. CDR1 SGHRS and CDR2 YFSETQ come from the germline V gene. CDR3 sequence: CASTRSGPFGTEAFF. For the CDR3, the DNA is TGCGCCAGCACCCGATCCGGACCCTTCGGGACTGAAGCTTTCTTT.

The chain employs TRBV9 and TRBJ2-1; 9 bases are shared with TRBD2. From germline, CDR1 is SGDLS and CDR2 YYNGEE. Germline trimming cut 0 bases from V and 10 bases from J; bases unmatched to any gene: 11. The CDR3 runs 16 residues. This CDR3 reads CASSVAPGGGAGEQFF. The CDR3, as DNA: TGTGCCAGCAGCGTAGCTCCGGGCGGGGGGGCCGGGGAGCAGTTCTTC.

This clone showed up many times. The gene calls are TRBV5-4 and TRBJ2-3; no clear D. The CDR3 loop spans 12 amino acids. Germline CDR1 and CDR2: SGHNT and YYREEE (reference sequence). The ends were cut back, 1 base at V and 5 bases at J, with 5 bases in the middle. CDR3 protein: CASSLFLDTQYF. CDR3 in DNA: TGTGCCAGCAGCTTGTTTCTAGATACGCAGTATTTT.

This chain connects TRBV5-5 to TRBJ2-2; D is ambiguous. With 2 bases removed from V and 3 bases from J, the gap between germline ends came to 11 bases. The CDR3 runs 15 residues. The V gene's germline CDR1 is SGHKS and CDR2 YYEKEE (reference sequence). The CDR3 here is CASSLGALYTGELFF. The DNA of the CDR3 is TGTGCCAGCAGCTTAGGTGCCCTGTACACCGGGGAGCTGTTTTTT.